Below, 21 T cell receptor beta chains from the same sample are listed, as sequenced in a study of beta chain features in type 1 diabetes. cDNA synthesis used the whole RNA isolate, giving expressed TCRB sequences. TCRdb's table, derived via immunoSEQ multiplex PCR, lists solely in-frame clones and lacks some. The sample contains 130,000 to 150,000 clones, about 10% of which appear only once. The sequenced sample was naive CD4+ T cells from blood. The receptors shown here come from a man in his late teens or twenties in good health.

This clone was detected only a few times. The rearrangement links TRBV11-2 to TRBJ1-4; TRBD1 matches at 7 bases. V dropped 7 bases and J dropped 5; count of bases not matched to a gene: 4. The CDR3 is 13 residues long. CDR1 is SGHAT and CDR2 is FQNNGV in the germline V gene. The CDR3 loop is CASTQQGNEKLFF. The DNA of the CDR3 is TGTGCCAGCACCCAACAGGGGAATGAAAAACTGTTTTTT. The whole variable domain, remainder taken from reference TRBV11-2 and TRBJ1-4, is EAGVAQSPRYKIIEKRQSVAFWCNPISGHATLYWYQQILGQGPKLLIQFQNNGVVDDSQLPKDRFSAERLKGVDSTLKIQPAKLEDSAVYLCASTQQGNEKLFFGSGTQLSVL.

This clone has just a few counts. The V call is TRBV7-2, the J call TRBJ2-3; 11 bases agree with TRBD2. Unmatched junction bases numbered 5, after V lost 2 bases and J lost 4 bases. CDR3 length: 16 residues. Germline loops: CDR1 SGHTA, CDR2 FQGNSA. The CDR3: CASSLRGGLAADTQYF. The CDR3, as DNA: TGTGCCAGCAGCTTAAGGGGGGGACTAGCGGCAGATACGCAGTATTTT.

This clone was detected a few times. The V gene is TRBV7-2, the J gene TRBJ1-5; 8 nucleotides line up with TRBD1. The V gene end was trimmed by 5 bases and the J gene end by 7 bases; junction bases not matched to a gene: 13. The CDR3 is 16 amino acids. Germline V gene data show CDR1 as SGHTA and CDR2 as FQGNSA. The CDR3 DNA follows: TGTGCCAGCAGCCGGACAGGGTATGGCCTCGGGCAGCCCCAGCATTTT. Translated, it gives CASSRTGYGLGQPQHF.

This clone was observed at least ten times. The chain uses TRBV30 and TRBJ2-7; D is undetermined. CDR3 length: 10 residues. Trimming removed 3 bases from V and 6 bases from J, with 6 bases in between. The V gene's germline CDR1 is GTSNPN and CDR2 SVGIG (reference sequence). CDR3 sequence reads: CAWREAEQYF. The CDR3 DNA sequence: TGTGCCTGGAGAGAGGCCGAGCAGTACTTC.

The chain combines TRBV5-6 with TRBJ2-7; 9 nucleotides match TRBD1. Germline V gene sequence: CDR1 SGHDT, CDR2 YYEEEE. The J segment lost 3 bases and the V segment lost 3 bases, leaving 4 bases of the junction unmatched. This CDR3 contains 14 residues. The chain's CDR3 is CASSYRDRDYEQYF. The CDR3 DNA follows: TGTGCCAGCAGCTACCGGGACAGGGACTACGAGCAGTACTTC.

This clone was seen a handful of times. J is TRBJ2-1 and V is TRBV2, with D possibly being TRBD1 (5 bases). CDR1 SNHLY and CDR2 FYNNEI come from the germline V gene. The ends were cut back, 6 bases at V and 7 bases at J, with 16 bases in the middle. The CDR3 has 14 amino acids. The CDR3 here is CASSSREGVNEQFF. The CDR3 nucleotides are TGTGCCAGCAGCTCCCGTGAAGGGGTGAATGAGCAGTTCTTC.

The sample holds a few counts of this clone. This chain links TRBV7-2 with TRBJ2-5; the match to TRBD2 covers 13 bases. The J call may be wrong; the DNA end is better matched by TRBJ2-7. Germline CDR1 is SGHTA and CDR2 is FQGNSA. This CDR3 has 17 amino acids. Here the CDR3 reads CASSSAITSGGAYEQYF. DNA for the CDR3: TGTGCCAGCAGCTCAGCCATAACTAGCGGGGGGGCTTACGAGCAGTACTTC.

This chain links TRBV6-5 with TRBJ2-5; D perhaps matches TRBD1 (6 bases). The assigned J gene may be wrong: the sequence end matches TRBJ2-7 better. Germline CDR1 MNHEY, CDR2 SVGAGI. The CDR3 is 12 residues long. CDR3: CASRTGLGEQYF. The CDR3 DNA reads as TGTGCCAGCAGGACAGGTTTGGGCGAGCAGTACTTC.

This rearrangement joins TRBV5-1 to TRBJ1-1; D unresolved. The germline CDR1 and CDR2 sequences are SGHRS and YFSETQ. This CDR3 is built from 14 residues. V lost 3 bases, J lost 1 base, and 10 bases lay in between. CDR3 DNA: TGCGCCAGCAGCTACTTTCCCCCGAACACTGAAGCTTTCTTT. It translates to CASSYFPPNTEAFF.

For the CDR3, the DNA is TGTGCCAGCAGCCTCGGACTAGCCCCAGATACGCAGTATTTT. Amino acids: CASSLGLAPDTQYF. This chain uses TRBV7-9 with TRBJ2-3; TRBD2 aligns across 8 bases. CDR3 length: 14 residues. V lost 5 bases and J lost 4; bases outside the gene matches: 5. Germline V lookup: CDR1 SEHNR, CDR2 FQNEAQ (reference sequence).

V usage is TRBV5-4 and J usage is TRBJ2-7; TRBD1 might be the D (5 bases). Deletions cut 0 bases from V and 0 bases from J, with 16 bases between. The CDR3 runs 17 residues. Germline CDR1 reads SGHNT; CDR2 reads YYREEE (reference sequence). The CDR3 DNA is TGTGCCAGCAGCTTGGGTTTAGGGGTCCCTAGCTCCTACGAGCAGTACTTC. Amino acids: CASSLGLGVPSSYEQYF.

The chain links TRBV2 to TRBJ2-2, with D possibly TRBD1 on 6 matching bases. The CDR3 loop spans 15 amino acids. Trimming took 7 bases from V and 2 from J, leaving 14 bases between them. CDR1 and CDR2 (germline): SNHLY, FYNNEI. The CDR3 loop is CASTTDSLNTGELFF. CDR3 in DNA: TGTGCCAGCACTACGGACAGTCTCAACACCGGGGAGCTGTTTTTT.

The V call is TRBV20-1, the J call TRBJ1-1; D remains ambiguous. Germline CDR1 is DFQATT and CDR2 is SNEGSKA (reference sequence). This CDR3 region has 11 residues. V was cut by 6 bases and J by 8 bases, with 13 bases left in between. This chain's CDR3 is CSAARTLEAFF. CDR3 nucleotides: TGCAGTGCCGCGAGAACGTTGGAAGCTTTCTTT.

The rearrangement links TRBV6-5 to TRBJ1-2, with TRBD1 matching 7 bases. CDR3 length: 13 amino acids. With 5 bases clipped from V and 4 bases from J, the junction kept 4 bases outside the gene matches. Germline V gives CDR1 MNHEY, CDR2 SVGAGI. The CDR3 loop reads CASSNRGGYGYTF. Written as DNA, the CDR3 is TGTGCCAGCAGTAACAGGGGCGGCTATGGCTACACCTTC.

The gene calls are TRBV6-5 and TRBJ2-1; D is possibly TRBD1 (5 bases). CDR3 length: 14 amino acids. CDR1 and CDR2 (germline): MNHEY, SVGAGI. Trimming removed 6 bases from V and 5 bases from J, with 14 bases in between. The CDR3 DNA sequence: TGTGCCAGCAGCCCTACAGGATTCAACAATGAGCAGTTCTTC. Translation gives CASSPTGFNNEQFF.

This clone was found a few times. This chain joins TRBV19 and TRBJ2-2, with D unclear. There are 11 residues in the CDR3. V was pared by 6 bases and J by 8 bases, with 7 bases between. Per the germline V gene, CDR1 is LNHDA and CDR2 is SQIVND (reference sequence). The CDR3 region is CASSMEGELFF. The DNA for the CDR3 is TGTGCCAGTAGCATGGAGGGGGAGCTGTTTTTT.

This clone was observed a handful of times. Different DNA sequences within this sample yield the same CDR3. The V gene is TRBV7-2, the J gene TRBJ2-7, with 9 bases aligning to TRBD1. The trim removed 3 bases at V and 0 bases at J, leaving 3 bases unmatched. This CDR3 has 15 amino acids. Germline values: CDR1 SGHTA, CDR2 FQGNSA. The CDR3 bases are TGTGCCAGCAGCTTGGACAGGGGAAGCTCCTACGAGCAGTACTTC. This gives the protein CASSLDRGSSYEQYF.

The table lists this clone with a few counts. The rearrangement joins TRBV19 to TRBJ2-5; TRBD1 matches 10 bases. CDR1 is LNHDA and CDR2 is SQIVND in the germline V gene (reference sequence). The CDR3 loop spans 16 amino acids. V lost 4 bases, J lost 5 bases, and 10 bases stayed unmatched. CDR3 residues: CASSTHPGQGRETQYF. CDR3 coding DNA: TGTGCCAGTAGTACCCACCCGGGACAGGGGAGGGAGACCCAGTACTTC. Full variable domain (remainder filled in from reference TRBV19 and TRBJ2-5): DGGITQSPKYLFRKEGQNVTLSCEQNLNHDAMYWYRQDPGQGLRLIYYSQIVNDFQKGDIAEGYSVSREKKESFPLTVTSAQKNPTAFYLCASSTHPGQGRETQYFGPGTRLLVL.

This clone occurred a few times. This chain uses TRBV2 with TRBJ1-2; D is perhaps TRBD1 (5 bases). Germline CDR1 is SNHLY and CDR2 is FYNNEI. Trimming pared 5 bases from V and 8 bases from J, leaving 18 bases between. CDR3 length equals 14 residues. The CDR3: CASSTRQISSGYTF. CDR3 in DNA: TGTGCCAGCAGTACCCGACAGATTTCGTCAGGCTACACCTTC.

The gene calls are TRBV2 and TRBJ2-2; 7 nucleotides match TRBD1. The germline gives CDR1 SNHLY, CDR2 FYNNEI. The junction had 4 bases not matched to a gene; V was cut back by 6 bases and J by 0 bases. This CDR3 region has 15 residues. The CDR3 spells CASRLTGTNTGELFF. Written as DNA, the CDR3 is TGTGCCAGCAGGCTGACAGGGACGAACACCGGGGAGCTGTTTTTT.

This chain connects TRBV4-3 to TRBJ1-3; D is unclear. V was trimmed by 1 base and J by 4 bases, leaving 14 bases between them. This CDR3 has 16 residues. Germline loops: CDR1 LGHNA, CDR2 YSLEER. The CDR3 nucleotides are TGCGCCAGCAGCCAAGTCCCACAGATCCCGGGAAACACCATATATTTT. Its protein is CASSQVPQIPGNTIYF.